Listed below are T cell receptor beta chains from one sample, sequenced in a study of regulatory T cells in long-lasting Graves disease. TCRdb itself ran the multiplex PCR reads through MiXCR, one entry per CDR3 protein. The sample has roughly 610,000 distinct CDR3 sequences, roughly 16% seen once. These records were also assigned to another study, of T cells in Graves' hyperthyroidism and ophthalmopathy.

The input for sequencing was peripheral blood mononuclear cells (PBMCs), taken at new diagnosis, from a patient treated with antithyroid drugs. Every receptor here comes from a woman aged 30 to 39 with Graves disease. CDR3s include the opening cysteine and the closing phenylalanine or tryptophan. Fields, in order: J gene, D gene, V gene, clone size, CDR3 DNA, CDR3 protein. D genes are given only for firm matches. Only part of the rows carry a size: once, few, many, or a class if the clone is expanded.

>TRBJ2-4|.|TRBV2|.
TGTGCCAGCAGGAGAACAGGGTCGGTAAACATTCAGTACTTC
CASRRTGSVNIQYF
>TRBJ1-4|.|TRBV28|few
TGTGCCAGCAGTTTAGTCGGCCGGGCTGAAAAACTGTTTTTT
CASSLVGRAEKLFF
>TRBJ1-2|.|TRBV3-1|.
TGTGCCAGCAGCCAAGGGGGGGCAGGTCTCACCTTC
CASSQGGAGLTF
>TRBJ2-1|.|TRBV6-5|many
TGTGCCAGCAGTTACTCGAGGCAGCGCCTATACAATGAGCAGTTCTTC
CASSYSRQRLYNEQFF
>TRBJ2-5|TRBD1|TRBV5-1|.
TGCGCCAGCAGCTTGGACGGACAGGGGGAGACCCAGTACTTC
CASSLDGQGETQYF
>TRBJ1-1|.|TRBV3-1|many
TGTGCCAGCAGCCAAGCACCAGAGAACACTGAAGCTTTCTTT
CASSQAPENTEAFF
>TRBJ2-3|.|TRBV3-1|many
TGTGCCAGCAGCCCCCAGGACGGCACAGATACGCAGTATTTT
CASSPQDGTDTQYF
>TRBJ1-2|TRBD1|TRBV9|.
TGTGCCAGCAGCGTAAGACCTACAGGGGGTAGCTATGGCTACACCTTC
CASSVRPTGGSYGYTF
>TRBJ1-2|TRBD1|TRBV27|many
TGTGCCAGCTTGATCTCCTGGGACAGCGTTAACTATGGCTACACCTTC
CASLISWDSVNYGYTF
>TRBJ1-2|TRBD1|TRBV27|many
TGTGCCAGCAGAACGGCGGGGACAGGGGGCTTTGGCTACACCTTC
CASRTAGTGGFGYTF
>TRBJ2-5|TRBD2|TRBV5-1|few
TGCGCCAGCAGCTTGGGCCGTTCACGAAGCGGGAGGGGTGAGACCCAGTACTTC
CASSLGRSRSGRGETQYF
>TRBJ1-2|.|TRBV5-4|.
TGTGCCAGCAGCTTGGAAGGTGCCTCCGCGGCTTACACCTTC
CASSLEGASAAYTF
>TRBJ1-3|TRBD1|TRBV29-1|few
TGCAGCGCCCGACAGGGAGTTTCTGGAAACACCATATATTTT
CSARQGVSGNTIYF
>TRBJ1-2|.|TRBV28|many
TGTGCCAGCAGCCTTGCTCAGGGTCCCTATGGCTACACCTTC
CASSLAQGPYGYTF
>TRBJ2-1|TRBD2|TRBV5-1|few
TGCGCCAGCAGCTTGGTCCTAGCGGGAGCGGGGTACAATGAGCAGTTCTTC
CASSLVLAGAGYNEQFF
>TRBJ2-5|TRBD2|TRBV6-1|many
TGTGCCAGCAGTGAATCTAGCGGGAGTATGGAGACCCAGTACTTC
CASSESSGSMETQYF
>TRBJ2-3|.|TRBV28|many
TGTGCCAGCAGTTTACGACTAGAGAGCACAGATACGCAGTATTTT
CASSLRLESTDTQYF
>TRBJ2-2|.|TRBV2|many
TGTGCCAGCAGTGAAGGGGCGTCGGACACCGGGGAGCTGTTTTTT
CASSEGASDTGELFF
>TRBJ2-1|.|TRBV19|.
TGTGCCAGTAGTATTGGCAGGGCTTACAATGAGCAGTTCTTC
CASSIGRAYNEQFF
>TRBJ2-1|TRBD1|TRBV30|few
TGTGCCTGGGACCGGGACAGGGGTGGAAGTGAGCAGTTCTTC
CAWDRDRGGSEQFF
>TRBJ1-2|.|TRBV27|many
TGTGCCAGCAGTCAAGCTCCACCCCGGACCGCGAACTATGGCTACACCTTC
CASSQAPPRTANYGYTF
>TRBJ1-1|.|TRBV29-1|many
TGCAGCGTTGAAAGGAGCACTGAAGCTTTCTTT
CSVERSTEAFF
>TRBJ2-7|TRBD1|TRBV5-1|many
TGCGCCAGCAACTTGGGACAGGGTCTTGGCGAGCAGTACTTC
CASNLGQGLGEQYF
>TRBJ2-1|TRBD2|TRBV6-1|few
TGTGCCAGCAGGGGGGGACTAGCGGGCTACAATGAGCAGTTCTTC
CASRGGLAGYNEQFF
>TRBJ2-2|.|TRBV5-1|few
TGCGCCAGCAGTCTCGGGACGGCGGGGATCACCGGGGAGCTGTTTTTT
CASSLGTAGITGELFF